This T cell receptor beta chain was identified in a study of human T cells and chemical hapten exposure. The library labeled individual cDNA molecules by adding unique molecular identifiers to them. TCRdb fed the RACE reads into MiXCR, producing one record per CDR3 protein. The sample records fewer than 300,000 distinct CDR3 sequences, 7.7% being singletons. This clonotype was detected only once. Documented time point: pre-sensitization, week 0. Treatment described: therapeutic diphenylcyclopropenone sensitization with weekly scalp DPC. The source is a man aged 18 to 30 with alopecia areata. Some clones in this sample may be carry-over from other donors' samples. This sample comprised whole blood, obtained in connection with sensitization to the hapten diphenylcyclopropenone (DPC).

CDR3 loop: CASSLEGIPSTDTQYF. The CDR3 DNA reads as TGTGCCAGCAGCCTAGAGGGCATTCCTAGCACAGATACGCAGTATTTT. V usage is TRBV9 and J usage is TRBJ2-3, with D possibly being TRBD2 (5 bases). V lost 4 bases and J lost 0, with 15 bases in between. Germline CDR1 SGDLS, CDR2 YYNGEE. The CDR3 spans 16 residues. The whole variable domain, filled in from reference TRBV9 and TRBJ2-3, reads DSGVTQTPKHLITATGQRVTLRCSPRSGDLSVYWYQQSLDQGLQFLIQYYNGEERAKGNILERFSAQQFPDLHSELNLSSLELGDSALYFCASSLEGIPSTDTQYFGPGTRLTVL.